What follows are 30 T cell receptor beta chains derived from one specimen sequenced in a study of blood T cells in healthy people across ages. Through a sample-barcoded 5' primer and a J-beta primer mix, a second PCR was run for about 6 to 11 cycles. TCRdb independently ran MiXCR on the 5' RACE reads; one entry per CDR3 protein. The sample consists of more than 800,000 distinct CDR3 sequences, around 26% of them appearing once. Sequenced input: blood. The receptors were gathered from a woman of 80 years or more in good health.

This clonotype was counted at least ten times. The chain employs TRBV3-1 and TRBJ2-5; 9 bases line up with TRBD1. Germline lookup yields CDR1 LGHDT and CDR2 YNNKEL (reference sequence). This CDR3 has 17 residues. V was pared by 5 bases and J by 0 bases, with 10 bases of the junction left unmatched. The CDR3 DNA follows: TGTGCCAGCAGCAGACGACCGGGACAGGGTTACCAAGAGACCCAGTACTTC. Amino acid sequence: CASSRRPGQGYQETQYF.

The chain recombines TRBV20-1 with TRBJ2-4, with a possible D match to TRBD1 (5 bases). Germline V gene lookup returns CDR1 DFQATT and CDR2 SNEGSKA (reference sequence). The CDR3 runs to 11 residues. V lost 0 bases to trimming and J lost 9 bases, with 6 bases between them. The CDR3 DNA follows: TGCAGTGCTAGAGATAGGGGCATTCAGTACTTC. Its protein is CSARDRGIQYF.

The chain combines TRBV3-1 with TRBJ2-2; D may be TRBD2 (6 bases). Looked up from germline, CDR1 is LGHDT and CDR2 is YNNKEL (reference sequence). The V and J ends lost 2 bases and 1 base respectively, with 8 bases between them. The CDR3 covers 15 residues. CDR3 region: CASSQISGNTGELFF. CDR3 DNA: TGTGCCAGCAGCCAAATTAGCGGGAACACCGGGGAGCTGTTTTTT.

This clonotype turned up a few times. The J gene is TRBJ1-1, the V gene TRBV6-2 or TRBV6-3; 9 bases agree with TRBD1. This CDR3 region has 14 residues. The germline gives CDR1 MNHEY, CDR2 SVGEGT. Unmatched junction bases numbered 8, after V lost 9 bases and J lost 3 bases. CDR3 in amino acids: CARKQGAFHTEAFF. CDR3 sequence (DNA): TGTGCCAGGAAACAGGGGGCCTTCCACACTGAAGCTTTCTTT.

The genes are TRBV20-1 and TRBJ1-1; D is possibly TRBD1 (5 bases). Trimming took off 0 bases at V and 1 base at J, with 9 bases between the two ends. The CDR3 has 14 residues. Germline CDR1 DFQATT, CDR2 SNEGSKA (reference sequence). In DNA, the CDR3 is TGCAGTGCTAGAGAAGGACACTGGAACACTGAAGCTTTCTTT. Encoded protein: CSAREGHWNTEAFF.

This clonotype was detected ten times or more. This chain uses TRBV27 with TRBJ2-1, with D perhaps matching TRBD2 (6 bases). Between the trimmed V and J ends, which lost 3 bases and 0 bases, there was a span of 12 bases. The CDR3 spans 16 residues. Per germline, CDR1 MNHEY and CDR2 SMNVEV (reference sequence). The CDR3 is CASSLEGLSSYNEQFF. CDR3 coding DNA: TGTGCCAGCAGTTTGGAGGGCCTAAGCTCCTACAATGAGCAGTTCTTC.

The V call is TRBV20-1, the J call TRBJ1-6; D is unresolved. Germline V CDR1 and CDR2: DFQATT, SNEGSKA (reference sequence). CDR3 length equals 11 residues. Trimming pared 3 bases from V and 12 bases from J, leaving 9 bases between. The CDR3 DNA follows: TGCAGTGCTAGTCAGTACGGACCCCTCCACTTT. Translation: CSASQYGPLHF.

This chain links TRBV19 with TRBJ1-2; D gene ambiguous. CDR1 is LNHDA, CDR2 SQIVND, per germline (reference sequence). The CDR3 consists of 15 residues. Trimming took 6 bases from V and 4 from J, leaving 18 bases between them. For the CDR3, the DNA is TGTGCCAGTAGGGAGATAGCCTTGGGCCCCTATGGCTACACCTTC. It yields the protein CASREIALGPYGYTF. Variable domain in full (rest from reference TRBV19 and TRBJ1-2): DGGITQSPKYLFRKEGQNVTLSCEQNLNHDAMYWYRQDPGQGLRLIYYSQIVNDFQKGDIAEGYSVSREKKESFPLTVTSAQKNPTAFYLCASREIALGPYGYTFGSGTRLTVV.

This chain links TRBV19 with TRBJ2-1; D is possibly TRBD1 or TRBD2 (5 bases each). CDR1 is LNHDA, CDR2 SQIVND, per germline (reference sequence). Trimming stripped 1 base from V and 5 bases from J, with 12 bases between. This CDR3 has 15 amino acids. CDR3 loop: CASSIAAGTHNEQFF. CDR3 DNA sequence: TGTGCCAGTAGTATAGCTGCCGGGACGCACAATGAGCAGTTCTTC.

In its sample, this clonotype was seen many times. This chain links TRBV5-1 with TRBJ1-2; D possibly corresponds to TRBD1 (5 bases). V was trimmed by 3 bases and J by 0 bases, leaving 9 bases between them. Germline CDR1 is SGHRS and CDR2 is YFSETQ. The CDR3 has 14 residues. CDR3 coding DNA: TGCGCCAGCAGCTCAGGGATGGCTAACTATGGCTACACCTTC. Protein sequence: CASSSGMANYGYTF.

CDR3 sequence (DNA): TGCAGCGTTGTAGAACCTAACGGAGGGACTGAAGCTTTCTTT. This codes for CSVVEPNGGTEAFF. The rearrangement uses TRBV29-1 and TRBJ1-1; D is unclear. Germline CDR1 SQVTM, CDR2 ANQGSEA. The CDR3 consists of 14 residues. The ends were cut back, 4 bases at V and 5 bases at J, with 17 bases in the middle.

In this sample, this clonotype turned up many times. J is TRBJ2-3 and V is TRBV10-3; 8 bases are a match to TRBD2. V shed 6 bases, J shed 2 bases, and the junction held 4 bases outside the gene matches. The CDR3 length is 14 residues. Germline assignment: CDR1 ENHRY and CDR2 SYGVKD. CDR3 sequence (DNA): TGTGCCATCAGCAAACTAGCGGACACAGATACGCAGTATTTT. This gives the protein CAISKLADTDTQYF.

For this clonotype: This may be a read error, as it is one base from a much larger clone. The chain links TRBV20-1 to TRBJ2-3; 8 bases are shared with TRBD2. CDR3 length: 14 residues. The V gene end was trimmed by 5 bases and the J gene end by 2 bases; junction bases not matched to a gene: 6. CDR1 DFQATT and CDR2 SNEGSKA come from the germline V gene (reference sequence). DNA for the CDR3: TGCAGTGCTCTGAACGGGGGGGACACAGATACGCAGTATTTT. This gives the protein CSALNGGDTDTQYF.

In this sample, this clonotype turned up a few times. The chain links TRBV27 to TRBJ1-2; possibly TRBD1 for D (5 bases). The CDR3 is 14 residues long. Germline values: CDR1 MNHEY, CDR2 SMNVEV (reference sequence). Between the trimmed V and J ends, which lost 3 bases and 4 bases, there was a span of 12 bases. The CDR3 coding sequence is TGTGCCAGCAGTTTCCTCTGGGGCGGCTATGGCTACACCTTC. Encoded protein: CASSFLWGGYGYTF.

The CDR3 DNA reads TGTGCCAGCAGCCGGACCCCACGGGCTAATGAAAAACTGTTTTTT. This translates into CASSRTPRANEKLFF. This sequence joins TRBV7-2 and TRBJ1-4; D ambiguous. V lost 5 bases and J lost 3, with 13 bases in between. Germline lookup yields CDR1 SGHTA and CDR2 FQGNSA. The CDR3 loop spans 15 amino acids.

Notes on this clonotype: This may be a read error: a much more frequent sequence differs by one nucleotide. The V gene is TRBV27, the J gene TRBJ2-3, with D perhaps TRBD2 (5 bases). Germline CDR1 MNHEY, CDR2 SMNVEV (reference sequence). This CDR3 is built from 15 residues. V was clipped by 1 base and J by 2 bases, with 10 bases between them. The CDR3 sequence: CASSLWAGFTDTQYF. DNA of the CDR3: TGTGCCAGCAGTTTATGGGCGGGTTTCACAGATACGCAGTATTTT.

This clonotype was observed many times. The rearrangement uses TRBV6-5 and TRBJ1-2; D not resolved. This CDR3 region has 13 residues. Trimming left V 6 bases short and J 7 bases short, with 15 bases between. The V gene's germline CDR1 is MNHEY and CDR2 SVGAGI. This chain's CDR3 is CASSAIEYPGYTF. The CDR3 DNA sequence: TGTGCCAGCAGCGCGATTGAGTACCCTGGCTACACCTTC.

This clonotype was detected many times. The genes are TRBV6-2 or TRBV6-3 and TRBJ1-5; 8 nucleotides match TRBD1. J lost 3 bases, V lost 6 bases, and 4 bases had no gene match. This CDR3 spans 14 amino acids. Germline V gene lookup returns CDR1 MNHEY and CDR2 SVGEGT. CDR3 nucleotide sequence: TGTGCCAGCAGACGGACAGGGAACAATCAGCCCCAGCATTTT. Amino acids: CASRRTGNNQPQHF.

This clonotype was recorded only once. This sequence may be a read error, since a much larger clone differs from it by one base. The chain combines TRBV11-2 with TRBJ2-3; D may be TRBD2 (6 bases). Trimming pared 0 bases from V and 10 bases from J, leaving 23 bases between. Per the germline V gene, CDR1 is SGHAT and CDR2 is FQNNGV. The CDR3 length is 17 residues. Written as DNA, the CDR3 is TGTGCCAGCAGCTTAGATGGAGGGGCCTTGATCTCGGATGCGCAGTATTTT. This sequence encodes CASSLDGGALISDAQYF. Supplemented by reference TRBV11-2 and TRBJ2-3, the full variable domain reads EAGVAQSPRYKIIEKRQSVAFWCNPISGHATLYWYQQILGQGPKLLIQFQNNGVVDDSQLPKDRFSAERLKGVDSTLKIQPAKLEDSAVYLCASSLDGGALISDAQYFGPGTRLTVL.

The J gene is TRBJ2-5, the V gene TRBV29-1, with a possible D match to TRBD1 (5 bases). The CDR3 totals 13 residues. V lost 8 bases and J 6 bases, leaving 19 bases between the germline ends. CDR1 and CDR2 (germline): SQVTM, ANQGSEA. The CDR3 DNA is TGCAGCCTCCTAGTCCAGGGTGGGAAGACCCAGTACTTC. This encodes CSLLVQGGKTQYF.

The V gene is TRBV27, the J gene TRBJ2-2, with 10 bases matching TRBD1. The V and J ends lost 5 bases and 3 bases, in that order; junction bases with no gene match: 6. There are 16 residues in the CDR3. Germline CDR1 is MNHEY and CDR2 is SMNVEV (reference sequence). CDR3 DNA sequence: TGTGCCAGCAGTAGGGACAGGGGCGAATACACCGGGGAGCTGTTTTTT. It is translated as CASSRDRGEYTGELFF.

This clonotype was found a few times. V gene TRBV6-2 or TRBV6-3 combines with J gene TRBJ1-1; 7 bases agree with TRBD1. The CDR3 is 15 amino acids. The trim removed 5 bases at V and 3 bases at J, leaving 9 bases unmatched. Germline values: CDR1 MNHEY, CDR2 SVGEGT. CDR3 coding DNA: TGTGCCAGCAGTGTATCAAGGGGGCTCTACACTGAAGCTTTCTTT. Encoded protein: CASSVSRGLYTEAFF.

This clonotype was seen many times. This chain connects TRBV11-2 to TRBJ2-5; perhaps TRBD2 as D (7 bases). This CDR3 is built from 14 residues. Germline lookup yields CDR1 SGHAT and CDR2 FQNNGV. Trimming cost V 5 bases and J 5 bases, with 15 bases left between them. CDR3 in amino acids: CASSQGGVGETQYF. The CDR3 nucleotides are TGTGCCAGCAGCCAAGGGGGGGTAGGGGAGACCCAGTACTTC.

With respect to this clonotype: Mismatch with germline at one junction end may stem from a read error. The rearrangement links TRBV20-1 to TRBJ2-2; 8 bases match TRBD2. CDR1 is DFQATT, CDR2 SNEGSKA, per germline (reference sequence). CDR3 length equals 19 residues. The CDR3 is CSARDRLWTSLSNTGERFF. The CDR3, as DNA: TGCAGTGCTAGAGATCGCCTTTGGACTAGCCTTTCGAACACCGGGGAGCGGTTTTTT.

This clonotype was found a few times. Given a much more abundant clone one base away, this may be a read error. V gene TRBV7-9 combines with J gene TRBJ2-6; 8 positions agree with TRBD1. The CDR3 runs 18 residues. The germline V gene has CDR1 SEHNR and CDR2 FQNEAQ (reference sequence). For the CDR3, the DNA is TGTGCCAGCAGCGAAGTTGGGACAGGACCCACTGGGGCCAACGTCCGGACTTTC. It yields the protein CASSEVGTGPTGANVRTF.

The chain employs TRBV5-1 and TRBJ1-1; TRBD1 is a possible D gene (6 bases). Germline-derived CDR1 and CDR2 are SGHRS and YFSETQ. V lost 3 bases, J lost 5 bases, and 11 bases lay in between. The CDR3 has 13 residues. This CDR3 is CASSWQGFTEAFF. CDR3 sequence (DNA): TGCGCCAGCAGCTGGCAGGGGTTTACTGAAGCTTTCTTT.

This clonotype was seen many times. V usage is TRBV5-5 and J usage is TRBJ2-1, with 11 nucleotides matching TRBD2. The CDR3 totals 15 residues. V was pared by 1 base and J by 6 bases, with 3 bases of the junction left unmatched. Germline V gives CDR1 SGHKS, CDR2 YYEKEE (reference sequence). In nucleotides, the CDR3 is TGTGCCAGCAGCTTGACACTAGCGGGGGTCAATGAGCAGTTCTTC. Protein sequence: CASSLTLAGVNEQFF.

This clonotype was recorded many times. The V call is TRBV12-3 or TRBV12-4, the J call TRBJ1-1, with TRBD1 matching 7 bases. The CDR3 length is 14 residues. V trimming: 6 bases; J trimming: 4 bases; junction bases outside the gene matches: 8. The CDR3 DNA reads as TGTGCCAGCAGAAAGACAGGGATGATCACTGAAGCTTTCTTT. The encoded protein is CASRKTGMITEAFF.

The CDR3 sequence is CASSRGQAYTEAFF. Written as DNA, the CDR3 is TGTGCCAGCAGTCGGGGACAGGCTTACACTGAAGCTTTCTTT. The chain uses TRBV11-2 and TRBJ1-1; TRBD1 aligns across 8 bases. The CDR3 consists of 14 residues. CDR1 is SGHAT and CDR2 is FQNNGV in the germline V gene. After removal of 6 bases from V and 3 bases from J, the junction contained 6 bases not matched to a gene.

Regarding this clonotype: The CDR3 ends on some other residue instead of the conserved phenylalanine or tryptophan, so this is likely a read error. The J gene is TRBJ1-4, the V gene TRBV7-9; D not resolved. Trimming took 4 bases from V and 10 from J, leaving 16 bases between them. CDR1 and CDR2 from the germline V gene are SEHNR and FQNEAQ (reference sequence). This CDR3 contains 14 residues. This CDR3 reads CASSSPGNWRKLFL. DNA for the CDR3: TGTGCCAGCAGCTCTCCAGGCAACTGGAGAAAACTGTTTTTG.